This section outlines one TCR beta chain sequence together with its context. These data belong to a study of blood T cell repertoires in COVID-19. Background on the study: The analysed material was cDNA or gDNA that came from T cells, B-cell-depleted T cells, or PBMCs.

Profiling relied on immunoSEQ multiplex PCR, and the TCRdb table lists in-frame clones only, not all of them. Among about 170,000 clones, 90% to 95% were seen once, and the ten largest hold about 5%. There are 14 residues in the CDR3. Germline CDR1 and CDR2: KGHDR and SFDVKD. Trimming took off 9 bases at V and 2 bases at J, with 15 bases between the two ends. This receptor was taken from a woman between 50 and 59 years old with acute or convalescent COVID-19. Sequenced sample: peripheral blood. J is TRBJ1-1 and V is TRBV24-1; no firm D call. CDR3 sequence: CATALGPDNTEAFF. As DNA, the CDR3 is TGTGCCACCGCCCTAGGTCCAGATAACACTGAAGCTTTCTTT.